This TCR beta chain originates from a study of shared T cell receptors in the human thymus. Assay: immunoSEQ multiplex PCR; the TCRdb copy retains only in-frame clones and omits some. Here the sample spans hundreds of thousands of clones, just under 95% being singletons. In germline, CDR1 is MNHNS, CDR2 SASEGT. The CDR3 runs to 14 residues. Trimming removed 0 bases at V and 8 bases at J, with 10 bases between. Sample: thymocytes. The origin of this receptor is a human donor. The rearrangement uses TRBV6-1 and TRBJ1-4; unclear D gene. The CDR3 loop is CASSEASLEEKLFF. For the CDR3, the DNA is TGTGCCAGCAGTGAAGCGAGTTTAGAGGAAAAACTGTTTTTT.